One and the same sample provided the 7 T cell receptor beta chains below, sequenced in a study of Ad26.COV2.S vaccination and SARS-CoV-2 variants (TCRdb year 2021). Receptor amplification or capture employed the immunoSEQ multiplex PCR assay. The clones in this table, taken by TCRdb from immuneACCESS, are in-frame only. Not every clone is retained; where verified, under half of the shortfall comes from an unresolved V gene, and the cause of the rest is unknown. The sample table holds around 320,000 clones, of which approximately 80% were seen once. Clones ranked in the top ten supply roughly 2% of the sample. Per the publication, the treatment or condition label means: some 20 received Ad26.COV2.S at low or high dose, single or two shots; 5 received placebo; per-sample allocation not given. For vaccine and placebo recipients, repertoires were sequenced using samples collected on day 63 after the first injection.

This material consisted of peripheral blood, taken in a trial of Ad26.COV2.S vaccine versus placebo. These receptors came from a person aged 18-60 years who received the Ad26.COV2.S COVID-19 vaccine or a placebo.

This rearrangement joins TRBV28 to TRBJ1-1; possibly TRBD1 for D (5 bases). In germline, CDR1 is MDHEN, CDR2 SYDVKM. The V end was cut by 5 bases, the J end by 0 bases, with 13 bases between. This CDR3 is 15 amino acids long. CDR3 sequence: CASSPLRGLNTEAFF. The CDR3 nucleotides are TGTGCCAGCAGTCCCCTGCGGGGCCTGAACACTGAAGCTTTCTTT.

The V gene is TRBV7-2, the J gene TRBJ1-1; the D is unclear. Germline V gene data show CDR1 as SGHTA and CDR2 as FQGNSA. Trimming shortened V by 1 base and J by 1 base, and 4 bases separated the two germline ends. CDR3 length: 13 residues. This CDR3 reads CASSLERNTEAFF. The CDR3 bases are TGTGCCAGCAGCTTAGAGAGGAACACTGAAGCTTTCTTT. Full variable domain (rest looked up from reference TRBV7-2 and TRBJ1-1): GAGVSQSPSNKVTEKGKDVELRCDPISGHTALYWYRQSLGQGLEFLIYFQGNSAPDKSGLPSDRFSAERTGGSVSTLTIQRTQQEDSAVYLCASSLERNTEAFFGQGTRLTVV.

This chain connects TRBV5-6 to TRBJ1-4; D is perhaps TRBD1 (6 bases). The CDR3 contains 12 residues. V lost 4 bases to trimming and J lost 10 bases, with 11 bases between them. The germline V gene encodes CDR1 SGHDT and CDR2 YYEEEE. CDR3 DNA: TGTGCCAGCAGCCAGACAGGTGGAAAACTGTTTTTT. Translation gives CASSQTGGKLFF.

V gene TRBV10-2 combines with J gene TRBJ1-2; possible D gene TRBD1, 5 bases. V lost 0 bases and J lost 2, with 16 bases in between. Germline CDR1 is WSHSY and CDR2 is SAAADI. The CDR3 is made up of 17 amino acids. CDR3 amino acids: CASSESARASWNYGYTF. The CDR3, as DNA: TGCGCCAGCAGTGAGTCGGCCAGGGCGTCGTGGAACTATGGCTACACCTTC.

This sequence joins TRBV10-2 and TRBJ1-1; 7 bases map to TRBD1. Losses at the gene ends were 7 bases for V and 6 bases for J; bases not matched to a gene: 8. Germline V gene data show CDR1 as WSHSY and CDR2 as SAAADI. The CDR3 extends over 13 amino acids. In DNA, the CDR3 is TGCGCCAGCACCCCGACAGGGATGGCTGAAGCTTTCTTT. Translated, it gives CASTPTGMAEAFF.

The chain recombines TRBV5-4 with TRBJ2-3, with D perhaps assigned TRBD1 or TRBD2 (7 bases each). Trimming left V 3 bases short and J 1 base short, with 18 bases between. The CDR3 runs to 17 residues. The germline V gene has CDR1 SGHNT and CDR2 YYREEE (reference sequence). As DNA, the CDR3 is TGTGCCAGCAGCTCAGGGGGGGTAGGGCTTCGCACAGATACGCAGTATTTT. Encoded protein: CASSSGGVGLRTDTQYF.

This chain uses TRBV3-1 (or the pseudogene TRBV3-2) with TRBJ1-6, with 9 nucleotides matching TRBD1. The V gene end was trimmed by 4 bases and the J gene end by 9 bases; junction bases not matched to a gene: 7. This CDR3 is 15 amino acids long. Germline CDR1 reads LGHDT; CDR2 reads YNNKEL (reference sequence). This CDR3 is CASSRPQGASSPLHF. CDR3 DNA sequence: TGTGCCAGCAGCCGCCCACAGGGGGCGAGTTCACCCCTCCACTTT.